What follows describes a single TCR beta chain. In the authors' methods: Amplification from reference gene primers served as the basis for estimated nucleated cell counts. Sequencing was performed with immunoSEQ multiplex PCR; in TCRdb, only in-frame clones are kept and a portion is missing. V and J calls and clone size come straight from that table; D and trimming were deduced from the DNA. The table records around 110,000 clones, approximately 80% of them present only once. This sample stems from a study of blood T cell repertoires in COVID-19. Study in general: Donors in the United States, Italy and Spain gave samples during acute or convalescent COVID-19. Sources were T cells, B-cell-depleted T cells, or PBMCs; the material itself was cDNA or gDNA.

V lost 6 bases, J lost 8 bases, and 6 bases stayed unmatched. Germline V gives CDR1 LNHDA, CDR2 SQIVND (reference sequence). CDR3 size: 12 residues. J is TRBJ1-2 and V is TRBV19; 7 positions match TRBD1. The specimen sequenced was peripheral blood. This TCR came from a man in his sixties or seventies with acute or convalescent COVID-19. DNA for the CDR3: TGTGCCAGTAGCCAGACAGGGTACGGCTACACCTTC. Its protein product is CASSQTGYGYTF.